This T cell receptor beta chain was retrieved from a study of beta chain features in type 1 diabetes. Study-wide points: In comparison with healthy donors, patients had naive, central memory and Treg TCRB repertoires that appeared more similar. Insertion counts at VDJ junctions were lower in type 1 diabetes patients, who also showed more deletions there. Type 1 diabetes patients had moderately but significantly shorter TCRB CDR3s in all four CD4+ subsets.

Sequencing targeted expressed TCRB transcripts, as all isolated RNA had been reverse transcribed. Method: immunoSEQ multiplex PCR; TCRdb's copy keeps in-frame clones and lacks some. The sample includes around 600,000 clones, under 15% of them seen just once. This clone was seen a few times. Its antigen is currently unknown. Sequenced sample: naive CD4+ T cells from blood. This clonotype was obtained from a man aged 30-40 years with type 1 diabetes.

The CDR3 DNA reads TGTGCCAGCAGCCAAGATCTGCCGGATAATTCACCCCTCCACTTT. Translating gives CASSQDLPDNSPLHF. The chain links TRBV4-2 to TRBJ1-6; D gene uncertain. The V and J ends lost 0 bases and 5 bases respectively, with 8 bases between them. Germline values: CDR1 LGHNA, CDR2 YNFKEQ. The CDR3 sequence is 15 residues long.